This paragraph covers one T cell receptor (beta chain) sequence. Its antigen is currently unknown. A read error may account for a junction end that differs from germline. The data are from a study of long-term antiretroviral therapy in people with HIV. This was the immunoSEQ v3.0 assay at survey level. Samples were sequenced targeting about 40,000-55,000 T-cell genomes each. This table comes from immunoSEQ multiplex PCR, and its TCRdb copy is limited to in-frame clones, with some not included. The table has thousands of clones, about four fifths seen once. The samples comprised about 1-10 million cryopreserved PBMC ahead of DNA extraction. Study-level points and caveats: Therapy changes, viral resistance and ART adherence were not documented in the available data. ART was followed by higher diversity that remained below transplant donor controls.

This clonotype originated in a man aged 30 to 39 with HIV. The sample here was unsorted PBMCs, taken 0.3 years before starting antiretroviral therapy.

The CDR3 sequence is CASRIGSSYNEQFF. CDR3 DNA: TGTGCCAGTAGAATAGGGAGCTCCTACAATGAGCAGTTCTTC. V gene TRBV19 combines with J gene TRBJ2-1, with a possible D match to TRBD2 (5 bases). Germline V CDR1 and CDR2: LNHDA, SQIVND (reference sequence). There are 14 residues in the CDR3.